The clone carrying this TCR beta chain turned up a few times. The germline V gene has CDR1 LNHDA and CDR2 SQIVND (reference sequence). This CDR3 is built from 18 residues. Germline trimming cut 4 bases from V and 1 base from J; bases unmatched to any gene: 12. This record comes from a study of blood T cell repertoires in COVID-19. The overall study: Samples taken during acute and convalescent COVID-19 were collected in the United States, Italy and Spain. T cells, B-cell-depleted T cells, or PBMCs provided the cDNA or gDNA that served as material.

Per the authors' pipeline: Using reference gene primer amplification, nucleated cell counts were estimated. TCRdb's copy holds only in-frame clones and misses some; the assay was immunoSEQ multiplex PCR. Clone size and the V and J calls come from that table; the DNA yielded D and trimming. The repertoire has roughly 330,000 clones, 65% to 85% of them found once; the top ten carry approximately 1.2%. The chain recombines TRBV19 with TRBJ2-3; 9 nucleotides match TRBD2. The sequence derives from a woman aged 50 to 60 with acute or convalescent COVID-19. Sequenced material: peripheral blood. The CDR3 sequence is CASSTYTYSGGGTDTQYF. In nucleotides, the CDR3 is TGTGCCAGTAGTACATACACTTATAGCGGGGGTGGCACAGATACGCAGTATTTT.